This TCR beta chain was captured by sequencing in a study of molecular identifiers for immune sequencing clone quantification. For the study at large: In replicates, RNA from about 21,000 or 97,000 naive CD8 cells was split five ways, four sequenced. General observations from the study: Beyond 20 RNA copies, clones held over 99% of effector molecules, compared with under 1% in naive cells.

Each library that profiled naive CD8 cells came from approximately 20,000 to 1,000,000 sorted cells with 10%, 30% or 50% RNA. The table lists this clonotype with a few counts. As yet, its antigen is unknown. The CDR3 length is 13 residues. Germline V gene lookup returns CDR1 SGHVS and CDR2 FNYEAQ. Trimming removed 3 bases from V and 5 bases from J, with 8 bases in between. Generation of bulk TCR libraries relied on previously described methods and listed TCR primers. MiXCR was run by TCRdb on the PCR reads, yielding one entry per CDR3 protein. The sample comprises 100,000 or so distinct CDR3 sequences, roughly a third of which are singletons, and 4% to 4.5% rests with the top ten.

What was sequenced was naive CD8+ T cells from blood, with Jurkat cell RNA spiked in. Subset of the sample: FACS-sorted CD8+CD4-CCR7+CD45RA+ naive T cells. The rearrangement uses TRBV7-6 and TRBJ2-1; D gene uncertain. This TCR derives from a human donor in good health. Some libraries in this study had Jurkat cell RNA spiked in. CDR3 loop: CASSLGKNNEQFF. DNA for the CDR3: TGTGCCAGCAGCTTGGGCAAAAACAATGAGCAGTTCTTC.